Shown below are 16 T cell receptor beta chains from a single sample sequenced in a study of cytomegalovirus exposure and HLA in healthy donors. Amplification used 60 Vbeta primers and 13 Jbeta primers. Assay used: immunoSEQ multiplex PCR; TCRdb lists only in-frame clones, some missing. The sample records 110,000 to 150,000 clones, approximately 80% being singletons. Source material: PBMCs. The origin of the receptors is a man aged 35-49 years in good health and CMV-seronegative.

The J gene is TRBJ2-7, the V gene TRBV7-9; D is uncertain. The CDR3 sequence is 14 residues long. Looked up from germline, CDR1 is SEHNR and CDR2 is FQNEAQ (reference sequence). The V end lost 5 bases, the J end lost 2 bases, and 13 bases lay between the germline ends. CDR3 bases: TGTGCCAGCAGCCCCAACCTACTCACCTACGAGCAGTACTTC. This codes for CASSPNLLTYEQYF.

This sequence joins TRBV27 and TRBJ2-7, with TRBD1 as a possible D gene (6 bases). The CDR3 contains 13 residues. CDR1 is MNHEY and CDR2 is SMNVEV in the germline V gene (reference sequence). With 8 bases removed from V and 3 bases from J, the gap between germline ends came to 14 bases. In nucleotides, the CDR3 is TGTGCCAGCGGCGACAGGATGCTCTACGAGCAGTACTTC. It is translated as CASGDRMLYEQYF.

This chain joins TRBV28 and TRBJ1-5, with unresolved D. The CDR3 has 12 amino acids. Germline values: CDR1 MDHEN, CDR2 SYDVKM. Deletions cut 8 bases from V and 2 bases from J, with 7 bases between. The CDR3 nucleotides read TGTGCCAGCCTGGAGGGCAATCAGCCCCAGCATTTT. Its translation is CASLEGNQPQHF.

This clone showed up just a few times. The chain recombines TRBV6-1 with TRBJ2-7; 7 nucleotides align to TRBD1. The CDR3 loop spans 14 amino acids. The junction had 7 bases not matched to a gene; V was cut back by 5 bases and J by 3 bases. Germline CDR1 and CDR2: MNHNS and SASEGT. The CDR3 DNA reads as TGTGCCAGCAGTTTCCGGGACAGAGGCTACGAGCAGTACTTC. It yields the protein CASSFRDRGYEQYF.

This chain connects TRBV7-9 to TRBJ2-5, with D unclear. The germline V gene encodes CDR1 SEHNR and CDR2 FQNEAQ (reference sequence). This CDR3 region has 14 residues. Trimming took off 6 bases at V and 2 bases at J, with 13 bases between the two ends. The CDR3 DNA is TGTGCCAGCAGACCAGCCGGGTTTCAAGAGACCCAGTACTTC. As protein: CASRPAGFQETQYF. Full variable domain (missing parts from reference TRBV7-9 and TRBJ2-5): DTGVSQNPRHKITKRGQNVTFRCDPISEHNRLYWYRQTLGQGPEFLTYFQNEAQLEKSRLLSDRFSAERPKGSFSTLEIQRTEQGDSAMYLCASRPAGFQETQYFGPGTRLLVL.

The chain couples TRBV27 to TRBJ2-7; 9 nucleotides agree with TRBD1. This CDR3 spans 14 amino acids. CDR1 and CDR2 (germline): MNHEY, SMNVEV (reference sequence). The junction had 5 bases not matched to a gene; V was cut back by 6 bases and J by 2 bases. The CDR3 region is CASRTDRGPYEQYF. The DNA for the CDR3 is TGTGCCAGCAGGACGGACAGGGGACCCTACGAGCAGTACTTC.

The chain combines TRBV18 with TRBJ1-6; D perhaps matches TRBD1 (6 bases). Germline V lookup: CDR1 KGHSH, CDR2 LQKENI. V was trimmed by 6 bases and J by 2 bases, leaving 11 bases between them. This CDR3 has 15 residues. Here the CDR3 DNA reads TGTGCCAGCTCCCAGGACAGAGCCTATAATTCACCCCTCCACTTT. Protein product: CASSQDRAYNSPLHF.

The V and J genes are TRBV5-1 and TRBJ2-6; unclear D gene. Germline lookup yields CDR1 SGHRS and CDR2 YFSETQ. This CDR3 is built from 14 residues. V lost 6 bases to trimming and J lost 0 bases, with 7 bases between them. CDR3 residues: CASKTPSGANVLTF. CDR3 in DNA: TGCGCCAGCAAGACACCCTCTGGGGCCAACGTCCTGACTTTC.

This chain connects TRBV7-9 to TRBJ2-7; 11 positions agree with TRBD1. Germline CDR1 and CDR2: SEHNR and FQNEAQ (reference sequence). Trimming removed 3 bases from V and 0 bases from J; junction bases left unmatched: 1. This CDR3 is built from 15 residues. This CDR3 reads CASSFGQGASYEQYF. CDR3 bases: TGTGCCAGCAGCTTCGGACAGGGGGCCTCCTACGAGCAGTACTTC.

J is TRBJ2-7 and V is TRBV5-4; no reliable D call. CDR3 size: 16 residues. Germline V gene sequence: CDR1 SGHNT, CDR2 YYREEE (reference sequence). V was cut by 0 bases and J by 2 bases, with 15 bases left in between. The CDR3 sequence: CASSLAADPTAYEQYF. In DNA, the CDR3 is TGTGCCAGCAGCTTGGCCGCGGATCCCACCGCCTACGAGCAGTACTTC.

The chain links TRBV6-4 to TRBJ2-2; TRBD2 might be the D (6 bases). The CDR3 length is 14 residues. Germline-derived CDR1 and CDR2 are MRHNA and SNTAGT. The V end was cut by 6 bases, the J end by 0 bases, with 8 bases between. CDR3 in DNA: TGTGCCAGCAGCGGGGGTTCGAACACCGGGGAGCTGTTTTTT. Encoded protein: CASSGGSNTGELFF.

The V call is TRBV19, the J call TRBJ1-4, with D possibly TRBD1 on 5 matching bases. The CDR3 extends over 16 amino acids. Trimming took 3 bases from V and 0 from J, leaving 11 bases between them. Germline CDR1 and CDR2: LNHDA and SQIVND (reference sequence). CDR3 amino acids: CASSMAGTATNEKLFF. CDR3 DNA sequence: TGTGCCAGTAGTATGGCAGGGACTGCAACTAATGAAAAACTGTTTTTT.

V usage is TRBV7-3 and J usage is TRBJ2-7; 10 bases agree with TRBD2. Unmatched junction bases numbered 9, after V lost 1 base and J lost 3 bases. CDR1 and CDR2 (germline): SGHTA, FQGTGA. This CDR3 contains 17 residues. This CDR3 is CASSLNPLIAGGYEQYF. Written as DNA, the CDR3 is TGTGCCAGCAGCTTAAACCCTTTGATAGCGGGGGGCTACGAGCAGTACTTC.

The rearrangement joins TRBV19 to TRBJ1-6; no clear D gene. The CDR3 runs to 14 residues. Germline V lookup: CDR1 LNHDA, CDR2 SQIVND (reference sequence). The V end lost 2 bases, the J end lost 8 bases, and 10 bases lay between the germline ends. CDR3 sequence reads: CASSIRRTDSPLHF. DNA of the CDR3: TGTGCCAGTAGTATAAGGCGGACTGATTCACCCCTCCACTTT.

This clone was detected only once. The chain links TRBV7-6 to TRBJ2-3, with TRBD1 matching 10 bases. From germline, CDR1 is SGHVS and CDR2 FNYEAQ. The CDR3 is 18 amino acids. Trimming removed 4 bases from V and 3 bases from J; junction bases left unmatched: 13. The DNA for the CDR3 is TGTGCCAGCAGCTCCACCCGACAGGGGGCAGAGATGACAGATACGCAGTATTTT. The encoded protein is CASSSTRQGAEMTDTQYF.

V and J are TRBV19 and TRBJ1-4, with TRBD1 as a possible D gene (5 bases). Germline values: CDR1 LNHDA, CDR2 SQIVND (reference sequence). The V and J ends lost 3 bases and 5 bases respectively, with 16 bases between them. This CDR3 is built from 16 residues. CDR3 nucleotides: TGTGCCAGTAGTATTGGGGCCCGGCAGCAAAATGAAAAACTGTTTTTT. Translated: CASSIGARQQNEKLFF. The full variable domain, completed using reference TRBV19 and TRBJ1-4, is DGGITQSPKYLFRKEGQNVTLSCEQNLNHDAMYWYRQDPGQGLRLIYYSQIVNDFQKGDIAEGYSVSREKKESFPLTVTSAQKNPTAFYLCASSIGARQQNEKLFFGSGTQLSVL.